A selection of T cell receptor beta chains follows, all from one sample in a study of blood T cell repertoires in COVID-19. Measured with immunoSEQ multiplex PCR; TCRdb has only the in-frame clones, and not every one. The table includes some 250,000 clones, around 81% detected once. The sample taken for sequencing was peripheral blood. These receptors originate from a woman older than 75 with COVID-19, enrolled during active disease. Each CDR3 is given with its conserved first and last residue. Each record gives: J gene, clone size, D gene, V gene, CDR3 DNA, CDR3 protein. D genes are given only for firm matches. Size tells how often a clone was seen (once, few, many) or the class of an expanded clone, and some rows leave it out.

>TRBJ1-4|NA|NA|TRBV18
TGTGCCAGCTCGCCGGTTCCTAATGAAAAACTGTTTTTT
CASSPVPNEKLFF
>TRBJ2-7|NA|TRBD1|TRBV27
TGTGCCAGCATGGGGGACAGGGGAAGTAACGAGCAGTACTTC
CASMGDRGSNEQYF
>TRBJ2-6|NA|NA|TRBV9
TGTGCCAGCAGCCCTCTTGGAGCTGGGGCCAACGTCCTGACTTTC
CASSPLGAGANVLTF
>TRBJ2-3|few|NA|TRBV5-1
TGCGCCAGCAGCCTTGGGAGGGATACGCAGTATTTT
CASSLGRDTQYF
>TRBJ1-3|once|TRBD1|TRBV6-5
TGTGCCAGCACTACAGGGGCTTTCTCTGGAAACACCATATATTTT
CASTTGAFSGNTIYF
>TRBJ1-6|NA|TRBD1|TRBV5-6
TGTGCCAGCAGACCGGGACAGGGGTATTCCTATAATTCACCCCTCCACTTT
CASRPGQGYSYNSPLHF
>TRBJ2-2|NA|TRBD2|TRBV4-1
TGCGCCAGCAGCCAAGTGGGACTAGCGGGAAAAGCGAACACCGGGGAGCTGTTTTTT
CASSQVGLAGKANTGELFF
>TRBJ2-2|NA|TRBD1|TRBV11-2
TGTGCCAGCATCCCGACAGGGCCCCCCGGGGAGCTGTTTTTT
CASIPTGPPGELFF
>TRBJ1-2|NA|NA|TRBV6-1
TGTGCCAGCAGTGAAGCAGGACTGGGAAAAGCCTTC
CASSEAGLGKAF
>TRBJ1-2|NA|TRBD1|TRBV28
TGTGCCAGCAGTACGCCCGGGACAGGGGGTGGAACTAATGGCTACACCTTC
CASSTPGTGGGTNGYTF
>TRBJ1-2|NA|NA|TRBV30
TGTGCCTGGAGTCTTGAGGGAACTAACTATGGCTACACCTTC
CAWSLEGTNYGYTF
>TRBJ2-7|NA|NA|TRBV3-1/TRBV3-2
TGTGCCAGCAGCCCCCCAAGGGGGGGGGCTTCCGAGCAGTACTTC
CASSPPRGGASEQYF
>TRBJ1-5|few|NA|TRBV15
TGTGCCACCAGCAGAGGATCCTCTCAGGGCGACCGGCCCCAGCATTTT
CATSRGSSQGDRPQHF
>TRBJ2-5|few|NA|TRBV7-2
TGTGCCAGCAGCTTCCCCTCGGGGACCCAGTACTTC
CASSFPSGTQYF
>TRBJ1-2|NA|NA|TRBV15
TGTGCCACCAAGAACGGAGATTCCACCGGGGGCTATGGCTACACCTTC
CATKNGDSTGGYGYTF
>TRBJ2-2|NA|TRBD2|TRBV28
TGTGCCAGCAACCGGGGTGTTCTAGCGGGACACACCGGGGAGCTGTTTTTT
CASNRGVLAGHTGELFF
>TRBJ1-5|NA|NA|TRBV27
TGTGCCAGCGAACAGGGCCTGGGCAATCAGCCCCAGCATTTT
CASEQGLGNQPQHF
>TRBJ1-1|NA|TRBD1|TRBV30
TGTGCCTGGATGATACCCGGGACAGCCACTGAAGCTTTCTTT
CAWMIPGTATEAFF
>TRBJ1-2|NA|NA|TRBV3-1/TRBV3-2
TGTGCCAGCAGCCGTGACATCCTCTACACCTTC
CASSRDILYTF
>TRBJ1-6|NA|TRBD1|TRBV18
TGTGCCAGCTCACCACGGACAGGGGAGTCACCCCTCCACTTT
CASSPRTGESPLHF
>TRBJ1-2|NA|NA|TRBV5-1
TGCGCCAGCAGCCCCGGGACACCAGGACAGAACTATGGCTACACCTTC
CASSPGTPGQNYGYTF
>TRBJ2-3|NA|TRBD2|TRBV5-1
TGCGCCAGCAGCTTGAGCGGGAGTCCCCCAGATACGCAGTATTTT
CASSLSGSPPDTQYF
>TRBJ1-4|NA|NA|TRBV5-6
TGTGCCAGCAGCCGCCGGGACATCCACGAAAAACTGTTTTTT
CASSRRDIHEKLFF
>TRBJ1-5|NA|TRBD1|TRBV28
TGTGCCAGCAGTCGGGACAGGGGTAATCAGCCCCAGCATTTT
CASSRDRGNQPQHF
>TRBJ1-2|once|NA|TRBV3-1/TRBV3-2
TGTGCCAGCAGCCAAGATATGGGGGCCCATGGCTACACCTTC
CASSQDMGAHGYTF
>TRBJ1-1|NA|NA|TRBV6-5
TGTGCCAGCATCTCCCAGGGTTACACTGAAGCTTTCTTT
CASISQGYTEAFF
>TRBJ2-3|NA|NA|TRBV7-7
TGTGCTAGCAGCTTCGGAGGGGGCACAGATACGCAGTATTTT
CASSFGGGTDTQYF
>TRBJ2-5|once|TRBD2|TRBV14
TGTGCCAGCAGCCGAGTACTAGCGGGCGGGGAGACCCAGTACTTC
CASSRVLAGGETQYF
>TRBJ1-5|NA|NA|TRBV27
TGTGCCAGCAGTTCCTTGCGGTCAGGGGGCAATCAGCCCCAGCATTTT
CASSSLRSGGNQPQHF
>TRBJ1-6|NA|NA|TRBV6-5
TGTGCCAGCAGTTATGGGCGGCAGGGAGGCTCACCCCTCCACTTT
CASSYGRQGGSPLHF
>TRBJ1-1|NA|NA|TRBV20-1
TGCAGTGCTAGTTCAGGGTCCACCCCGGCTTTCTTT
CSASSGSTPAFF
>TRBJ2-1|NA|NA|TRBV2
TGTGCCAGCAGTGTCACGGGGGGCGGTGAGCAGTTCTTC
CASSVTGGGEQFF
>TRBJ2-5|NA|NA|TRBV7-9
TGTGCCAGCAGTTCCTCAGGGGTCCGAAAAGAGACCCAGTACTTC
CASSSSGVRKETQYF
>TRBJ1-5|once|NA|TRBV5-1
TGCGCCAGCAGCTTGGCGGGTGGTCAGCCCCAGCATTTT
CASSLAGGQPQHF
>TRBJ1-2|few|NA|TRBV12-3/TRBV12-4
TGTGCCAGCAGTTTTCAGGGATTAACTGGCTACACCTTC
CASSFQGLTGYTF
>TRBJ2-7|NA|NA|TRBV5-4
TGTGCCAGCAGCTTAAAGCGGAATATCTACGAGCAGTACTTC
CASSLKRNIYEQYF
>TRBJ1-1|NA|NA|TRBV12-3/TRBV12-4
TGTGCCAGCAGTAGCCTGGACTCAGCTTTCTTT
CASSSLDSAFF
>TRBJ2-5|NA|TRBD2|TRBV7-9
TGTGCCAGCGGGAGGGCCTCTCCAGAGACCCAGTACTTC
CASGRASPETQYF